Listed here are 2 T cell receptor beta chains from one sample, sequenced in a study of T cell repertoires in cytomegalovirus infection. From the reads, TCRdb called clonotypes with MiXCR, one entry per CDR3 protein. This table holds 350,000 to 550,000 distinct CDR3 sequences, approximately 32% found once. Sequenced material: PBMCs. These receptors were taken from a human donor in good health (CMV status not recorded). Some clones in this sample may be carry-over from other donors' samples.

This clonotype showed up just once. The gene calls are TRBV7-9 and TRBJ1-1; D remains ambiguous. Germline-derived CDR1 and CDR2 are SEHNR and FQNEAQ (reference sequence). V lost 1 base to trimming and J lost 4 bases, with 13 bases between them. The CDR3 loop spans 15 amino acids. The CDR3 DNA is TGTGCCAGCAGCTTAGTCTCTGTTGCTGGCACTGAAGCTTTCTTT. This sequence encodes CASSLVSVAGTEAFF.

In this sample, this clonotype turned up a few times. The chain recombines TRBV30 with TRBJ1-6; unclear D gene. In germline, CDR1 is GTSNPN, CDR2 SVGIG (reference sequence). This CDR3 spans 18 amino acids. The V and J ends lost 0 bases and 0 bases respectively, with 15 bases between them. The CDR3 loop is CAWSVLRNPSSYNSPLHF. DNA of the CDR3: TGTGCCTGGAGTGTACTACGGAATCCTAGCTCCTATAATTCACCCCTCCACTTT. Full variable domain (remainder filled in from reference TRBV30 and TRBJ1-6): SQTIHQWPATLVQPVGSPLSLECTVEGTSNPNLYWYRQAAGRGLQLLFYSVGIGQISSEVPQNLSASRPQDRQFILSSKKLLLSDSGFYLCAWSVLRNPSSYNSPLHFGNGTRLTVT.